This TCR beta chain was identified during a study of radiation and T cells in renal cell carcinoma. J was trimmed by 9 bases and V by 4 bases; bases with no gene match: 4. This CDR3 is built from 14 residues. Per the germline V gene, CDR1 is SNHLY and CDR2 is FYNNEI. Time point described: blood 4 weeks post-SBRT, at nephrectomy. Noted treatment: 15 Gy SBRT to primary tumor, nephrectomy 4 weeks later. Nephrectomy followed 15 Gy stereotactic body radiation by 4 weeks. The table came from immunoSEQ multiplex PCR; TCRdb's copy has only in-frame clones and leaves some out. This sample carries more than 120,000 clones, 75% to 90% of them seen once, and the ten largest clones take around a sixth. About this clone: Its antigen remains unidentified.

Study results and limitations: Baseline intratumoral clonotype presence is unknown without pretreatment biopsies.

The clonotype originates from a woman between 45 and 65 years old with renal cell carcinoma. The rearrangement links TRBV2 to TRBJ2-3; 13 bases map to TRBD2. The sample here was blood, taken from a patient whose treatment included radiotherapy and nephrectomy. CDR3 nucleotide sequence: TGTGCCAGCAGTGGCGGACTAGCGGGGGAGACGCAGTATTTT. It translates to CASSGGLAGETQYF.